The 14 T cell receptor beta chains in this list originate from one sample, sequenced in a study of CXCR3-negative and CXCR3-positive naive CD8 T cells. The antigens of these receptors remain unknown. It was by 5' RACE with UMI labels that the TRB cDNA libraries were prepared. TCRdb reprocessed the 5' RACE reads and stores each CDR3 protein as one record, lacking DNA. The ten most abundant clones cover roughly 0.6% of a sample with about 50,000 distinct CDR3 sequences. Study-level points and caveats: A higher hydrophobicity marked the TRB CDR3s of CXCR3-positive naive cells versus CXCR3-negative naive cells.

Sequencing input: naive CXCR3+ CD8+ T cells from blood. Subset described: CD45RO-CCR7+CD27+CD95- naive CD8+ T cells expressing CXCR3 (TNR3+). The receptors shown here come from a human donor in good health. Some clones in this sample may be carry-over from other donors' samples.

The J gene is TRBJ2-7, the V gene TRBV20-1; TCRdb's D gene call, TRBD1, goes unchecked for lack of DNA. Germline CDR1 is DFQATT and CDR2 is SNEGSKA (reference sequence). The CDR3 contains 13 residues. The CDR3 loop reads CSARGGAGQLLDF.

The V and J genes are TRBV29-1 and TRBJ2-7; TCRdb lists TRBD1, though no DNA is available to test this call. Germline values: CDR1 SQVTM, CDR2 ANQGSEA. CDR3 length: 13 amino acids. The CDR3 spells CSARSGSSYEQYF.

The V and J genes are TRBV7-2 and TRBJ2-1; TCRdb reports TRBD2, a call that lacks DNA to check it against. Germline loops: CDR1 SGHTA, CDR2 FQGNSA. CDR3 size: 14 residues. CDR3 loop: CASSPWTSGVGQFF. Full variable domain (rest looked up from reference TRBV7-2 and TRBJ2-1): GAGVSQSPSNKVTEKGKDVELRCDPISGHTALYWYRQSLGQGLEFLIYFQGNSAPDKSGLPSDRFSAERTGGSVSTLTIQRTQQEDSAVYLCASSPWTSGVGQFFGPGTRLTVL.

The J gene is TRBJ2-2, the V gene TRBV7-9. This CDR3 has 14 amino acids. Germline loops: CDR1 SEHNR, CDR2 FQNEAQ (reference sequence). The CDR3 reads CASSFTANTGELFF. Filled out from reference TRBV7-9 and TRBJ2-2, the complete variable domain reads DTGVSQNPRHKITKRGQNVTFRCDPISEHNRLYWYRQTLGQGPEFLTYFQNEAQLEKSRLLSDRFSAERPKGSFSTLEIQRTEQGDSAMYLCASSFTANTGELFFGEGSRLTVL.

The chain links TRBV6-6 to TRBJ2-5. This CDR3 has 15 residues. The germline gives CDR1 MNHNY, CDR2 SVGAGI (reference sequence). This CDR3 reads CASSYFSSNRETQYF.

The chain joins TRBV10-2 to TRBJ1-5; TCRdb lists TRBD1, though no DNA is available to test this call. CDR1 WSHSY and CDR2 SAAADI come from the germline V gene. The CDR3 consists of 16 residues. The CDR3 reads CASSRGGQGLNQPQHF.

V and J are TRBV4-3 and TRBJ2-7; the D gene TCRdb calls, TRBD1, cannot be checked with no DNA. This CDR3 comprises 15 residues. CDR1 LGHNA and CDR2 YSLEER come from the germline V gene. The CDR3: CASSPGTQLLYGQYF.

This chain's CDR3 is CASSLPDRLEQFF. The chain couples TRBV5-4 to TRBJ2-1; as DNA is missing, the TRBD1 call by TCRdb cannot be tested. The germline V gene encodes CDR1 SGHNT and CDR2 YYREEE (reference sequence). There are 13 residues in the CDR3. The full variable domain, in which reference TRBV5-4 and TRBJ2-1 provide the parts outside the CDR3, is ETGVTQSPTHLIKTRGQQVTLRCSSQSGHNTVSWYQQALGQGPQFIFQYYREEENGRGNFPPRFSGLQFPNYSSELNVNALELDDSALYLCASSLPDRLEQFFGPGTRLTVL.

The rearrangement joins TRBV20-1 to TRBJ2-7; lacking DNA, the TRBD1 call made by TCRdb goes unchecked. Per the germline V gene, CDR1 is DFQATT and CDR2 is SNEGSKA (reference sequence). This CDR3 has 13 residues. The chain's CDR3 is CSAREDRDYEQYF.

This chain joins TRBV19 and TRBJ2-7; no DNA is available, so the TRBD2 call from TCRdb remains unchecked. The CDR3 covers 16 residues. Germline V gives CDR1 LNHDA, CDR2 SQIVND (reference sequence). The chain's CDR3 is CASSMTWRGDFYEQYF.

This chain joins TRBV28 and TRBJ2-1; TCRdb's assignment of TRBD2 cannot be checked, as there is no DNA. CDR1 MDHEN and CDR2 SYDVKM come from the germline V gene. The CDR3 is 13 amino acids. The CDR3 here is CASRGLSYNEQFF.

The V and J genes are TRBV6-4 and TRBJ2-3; TCRdb outputs TRBD1, but without DNA this stays unchecked. This CDR3 region has 15 residues. In germline, CDR1 is MRHNA, CDR2 SNTAGT. This CDR3 reads CASSDTGHSTDTQYF.

The genes are TRBV19 and TRBJ2-7; TCRdb selects TRBD2, and the lack of DNA leaves this call unchecked. The CDR3 loop spans 13 amino acids. Germline V gene lookup returns CDR1 LNHDA and CDR2 SQIVND (reference sequence). The CDR3 is CASSAAGGYEQYF.

The V and J genes are TRBV10-3 and TRBJ2-6; without DNA, the TCRdb call of TRBD1 cannot be checked. The CDR3 sequence is 18 residues long. The germline CDR1 and CDR2 sequences are ENHRY and SYGVKD. The CDR3 loop is CAISDLRTARSGANVLTF.